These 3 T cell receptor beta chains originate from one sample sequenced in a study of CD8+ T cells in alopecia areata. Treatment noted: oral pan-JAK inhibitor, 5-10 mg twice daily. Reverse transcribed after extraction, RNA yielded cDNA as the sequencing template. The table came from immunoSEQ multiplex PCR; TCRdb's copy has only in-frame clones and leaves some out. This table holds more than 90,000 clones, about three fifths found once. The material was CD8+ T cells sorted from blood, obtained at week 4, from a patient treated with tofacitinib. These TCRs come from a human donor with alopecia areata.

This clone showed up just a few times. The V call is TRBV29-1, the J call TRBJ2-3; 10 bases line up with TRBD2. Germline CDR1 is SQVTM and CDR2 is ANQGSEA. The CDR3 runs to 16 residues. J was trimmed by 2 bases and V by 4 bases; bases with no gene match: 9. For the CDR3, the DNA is TGCAGCGTTGCTCTACTAGCGGGACTAGACACAGATACGCAGTATTTT. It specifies CSVALLAGLDTDTQYF.

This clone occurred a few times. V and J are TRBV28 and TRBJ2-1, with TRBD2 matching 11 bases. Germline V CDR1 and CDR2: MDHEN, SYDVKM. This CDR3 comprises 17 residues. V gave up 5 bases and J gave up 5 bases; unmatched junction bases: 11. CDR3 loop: CASSGLGLAEIDNEQFF. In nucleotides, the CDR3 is TGTGCCAGCAGTGGTCTGGGACTAGCGGAGATAGACAATGAGCAGTTCTTC.

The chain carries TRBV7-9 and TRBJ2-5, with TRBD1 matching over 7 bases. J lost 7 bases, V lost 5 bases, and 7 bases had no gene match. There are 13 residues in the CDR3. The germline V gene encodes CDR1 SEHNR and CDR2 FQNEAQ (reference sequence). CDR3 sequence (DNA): TGTGCCAGCAGCCATGGGACAGAAGGGACCCAGTACTTC. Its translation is CASSHGTEGTQYF. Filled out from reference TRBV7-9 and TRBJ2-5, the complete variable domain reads DTGVSQNPRHKITKRGQNVTFRCDPISEHNRLYWYRQTLGQGPEFLTYFQNEAQLEKSRLLSDRFSAERPKGSFSTLEIQRTEQGDSAMYLCASSHGTEGTQYFGPGTRLLVL.